A selection of T cell receptor beta chains follows, all from one sample in a study of blood T cell repertoires in COVID-19. The data were produced by immunoSEQ multiplex PCR, yet TCRdb's version contains in-frame clones alone and is incomplete. The sample holds 200,000 to 250,000 clones; more than 85% are singletons and the top ten take roughly 1.7%. Sequenced sample: PBMCs or T cells enriched from blood (not recorded which). All receptors derive from a woman aged 45-65 years who had recovered from COVID-19. CDR3s include the opening cysteine and the closing phenylalanine or tryptophan. The order of the fields is D gene, V gene, clone size, J gene, CDR3 DNA, CDR3 protein. D genes are given only for firm matches. Some rows mark clone size as missing; the rest say once, few, many or name a class of expanded clone.

D: TRBD1; V: TRBV27; size: many; J: TRBJ1-2; DNA: TGTGCCAGCAGTCAACTAGACAGGGACTATGGCTACACCTTC; CDR3: CASSQLDRDYGYTF
D: -; V: TRBV9; size: -; J: TRBJ2-3; DNA: TGTGCCAGCAGCGATAGGAGGTCCCCGGGCACAGATACGCAGTATTTT; CDR3: CASSDRRSPGTDTQYF
D: -; V: TRBV6-5; size: few; J: TRBJ2-1; DNA: TGTGCCAGCAGTTCCAGGGGCCTCGGTGAGCAGTTCTTC; CDR3: CASSSRGLGEQFF
D: TRBD1; V: TRBV5-4; size: -; J: TRBJ2-7; DNA: TGTGCCAGCAGCTTCCGGACAGGAACTTACGAGCAGTACTTC; CDR3: CASSFRTGTYEQYF
D: TRBD2; V: TRBV10-3; size: -; J: TRBJ2-3; DNA: TGTGCCATCAGTGAGTCGCTAGCGGGAGGTGTTGGCACAGATACGCAGTATTTT; CDR3: CAISESLAGGVGTDTQYF
D: TRBD2; V: TRBV18; size: -; J: TRBJ2-7; DNA: TGTGCCAGCTCACTTCTCGCAGGAGCGGGAGCCTACGAGCAGTACTTC; CDR3: CASSLLAGAGAYEQYF
D: TRBD2; V: TRBV2; size: -; J: TRBJ2-7; DNA: TGTGCCAGCGGAGCGCGGGGGAGCTCCTACGAGCAGTACTTC; CDR3: CASGARGSSYEQYF
D: -; V: TRBV5-6; size: -; J: TRBJ2-5; DNA: TGTGCCAGCAGCTTGGGACATTTGTACCAAGAGACCCAGTACTTC; CDR3: CASSLGHLYQETQYF
D: -; V: TRBV30; size: -; J: TRBJ1-1; DNA: TGTGCCTGGAGGGAGGGCAGTTGGCAAACTGAGAACACTGAAGCTTTCTTT; CDR3: CAWREGSWQTENTEAFF
D: -; V: TRBV28; size: -; J: TRBJ2-3; DNA: TGTGCCAGCAGTTTATCTTCAGATACGCAGTATTTT; CDR3: CASSLSSDTQYF
D: -; V: TRBV27; size: once; J: TRBJ1-4; DNA: TGTGCCAGCAGCCCCAGGTCTCTCGAAAAACTGTTTTTT; CDR3: CASSPRSLEKLFF
D: -; V: TRBV29-1; size: -; J: TRBJ1-1; DNA: TGCAGCGTTGAAGATCCCGGACTAGGAAAAGCTTTCTTT; CDR3: CSVEDPGLGKAFF
D: -; V: TRBV4-1; size: -; J: TRBJ1-1; DNA: TGCGCCAGCAGCCGTAGTGGTCCAGGAGAAGCTTTCTTT; CDR3: CASSRSGPGEAFF
D: TRBD1; V: TRBV5-5; size: -; J: TRBJ1-4; DNA: TGTGCCAGCAGCTATGGGACAGGCGGAACTAATGAAAAACTGTTTTTT; CDR3: CASSYGTGGTNEKLFF
D: -; V: TRBV11-2; size: -; J: TRBJ2-1; DNA: TGTGCCAGCAGCTTAGATCGGTGGGGATCGCGGGCCTTCTTC; CDR3: CASSLDRWGSRAFF
D: TRBD2; V: TRBV7-7; size: -; J: TRBJ2-1; DNA: TGTGCTAGCAGCACGGGACTAGCGGGTTACAATGAGCAGTTCTTC; CDR3: CASSTGLAGYNEQFF
D: TRBD2; V: TRBV29-1; size: few; J: TRBJ2-1; DNA: TGCAGCGGACAGGGACTAGCGGGAGTTTACAATGAGCAGTTCTTC; CDR3: CSGQGLAGVYNEQFF
D: -; V: TRBV6-1; size: few; J: TRBJ1-2; DNA: TGTGCCAGCAGTGATTCGAGTCGGGGCGGGGTTAACTATGGCTACACCTTC; CDR3: CASSDSSRGGVNYGYTF
D: TRBD1; V: TRBV12-5; size: -; J: TRBJ2-1; DNA: TGTGCTAGTGGGGGCGTGGGACAGTTCTTCTTC; CDR3: CASGGVGQFFF
D: -; V: TRBV6-5; size: -; J: TRBJ1-1; DNA: TGTGCCAGCATCCCCGTTCGGTTAAGAAACACTGAAGCTTTCTTT; CDR3: CASIPVRLRNTEAFF
D: TRBD1; V: TRBV19; size: -; J: TRBJ2-2; DNA: TGTGCCAGTAGTATAAGGGGGCACACCGGGGAGCTGTTTTTT; CDR3: CASSIRGHTGELFF
D: -; V: TRBV10-3; size: -; J: TRBJ1-1; DNA: TGTGCCAGCTCAACAGGGTTGAACACTGAAGCTTTCTTT; CDR3: CASSTGLNTEAFF
D: TRBD1; V: TRBV3-1/TRBV3-2; size: -; J: TRBJ1-1; DNA: TGTGCCAGCAGCCAAGGGACAGGGGTGACTGAAGCTTTCTTT; CDR3: CASSQGTGVTEAFF
D: -; V: TRBV28; size: -; J: TRBJ2-7; DNA: TGTGCCAGCAGTTTACTAACAGGGATGTACGAGCAGTACTTC; CDR3: CASSLLTGMYEQYF
D: TRBD1; V: TRBV28; size: few; J: TRBJ1-1; DNA: TGTGCCAGCAGTTTGCTTCACAGGGGCGGCGCTTTCTTT; CDR3: CASSLLHRGGAFF
D: TRBD2; V: TRBV11-3; size: -; J: TRBJ2-1; DNA: TGTGCCAGCAGCTTGGGACTAGCGGGAGTAAATGAGCAGTTCTTC; CDR3: CASSLGLAGVNEQFF
D: TRBD2; V: TRBV4-3; size: few; J: TRBJ2-3; DNA: TGCGCCAGCAGCCAAACGCCGGGACTAGCAGATACGCAGTATTTT; CDR3: CASSQTPGLADTQYF
D: TRBD2; V: TRBV5-1; size: -; J: TRBJ2-1; DNA: TGCGCCAGCAGCGGTGGACTAGCGGGAGGGGAGGAGCAGTTCTTC; CDR3: CASSGGLAGGEEQFF
D: TRBD1; V: TRBV2; size: -; J: TRBJ1-3; DNA: TGTGCCAGCAGAGAACAGGGGCACACCATATATTTT; CDR3: CASREQGHTIYF
D: -; V: TRBV30; size: -; J: TRBJ1-2; DNA: TGTGCCTGGAGTACATCCTCGGGAGGCTACACCTTC; CDR3: CAWSTSSGGYTF
D: TRBD1; V: TRBV15; size: -; J: TRBJ2-2; DNA: TGTGCCACCAGCAGGGAATCCGGGACAGGGGTCCACACCGGGGAGCTGTTTTTT; CDR3: CATSRESGTGVHTGELFF
D: -; V: TRBV28; size: -; J: TRBJ1-4; DNA: TGTGCCAGCACCCGAACCGATGGCCTTCCTGAAAAACTGTTTTTT; CDR3: CASTRTDGLPEKLFF
D: -; V: TRBV20-1; size: once; J: TRBJ2-1; DNA: TGCAGTGCTAGTAAGCTACGCGGTGAGCAGTTCTTC; CDR3: CSASKLRGEQFF
D: -; V: TRBV3-1/TRBV3-2; size: once; J: TRBJ1-2; DNA: TGTGCCAGCAGCCAGGGCCACTATGGCTACACCTTC; CDR3: CASSQGHYGYTF
D: -; V: TRBV6-2/TRBV6-3; size: -; J: TRBJ2-7; DNA: TGTGCCAGCAGCCTGACAGGCTACGAGCAGTACTTC; CDR3: CASSLTGYEQYF
D: TRBD2; V: TRBV13; size: -; J: TRBJ2-1; DNA: TGTGCCAGCAGTGGGGGGGGACTAGCGGGACGCAATGAGCAGTTCTTC; CDR3: CASSGGGLAGRNEQFF
D: TRBD1; V: TRBV27; size: once; J: TRBJ2-1; DNA: TGTGCCAGCAGTAAGACAGGGGCCTACAATGAGCAGTTCTTC; CDR3: CASSKTGAYNEQFF
D: -; V: TRBV10-3; size: -; J: TRBJ2-7; DNA: TGTGCCATCAGGGACAGAACCTACGAGCAGTACTTC; CDR3: CAIRDRTYEQYF
D: -; V: TRBV11-3; size: -; J: TRBJ1-3; DNA: TGTGCCAGCAGCACTCGAACTGGAAACACCATATATTTT; CDR3: CASSTRTGNTIYF
D: TRBD1; V: TRBV9; size: -; J: TRBJ2-7; DNA: TGTGCCAGCAGCGTAGGACAGGGGGTTTACGAGCAGTACTTC; CDR3: CASSVGQGVYEQYF
D: -; V: TRBV28; size: -; J: TRBJ1-5; DNA: TGTGCCAGCACTACGGTGATAGCGGATAGCAATCAGCCCCAGCATTTT; CDR3: CASTTVIADSNQPQHF
D: TRBD2; V: TRBV6-2/TRBV6-3; size: -; J: TRBJ2-7; DNA: TGTGCCAGCAGCCCCCTAGCGGGATTCTACGAGCAGTACTTC; CDR3: CASSPLAGFYEQYF
D: -; V: TRBV9; size: -; J: TRBJ1-1; DNA: TGTGCCAGCAGCGTCACAGGGTATATGAACACTGAAGCTTTCTTT; CDR3: CASSVTGYMNTEAFF
D: TRBD1; V: TRBV7-2; size: few; J: TRBJ1-2; DNA: TGTGCCAGCAGCTTAGGACAGGGATCGGGTGGCTACACCTTC; CDR3: CASSLGQGSGGYTF
D: -; V: TRBV24-1; size: -; J: TRBJ2-7; DNA: TGTGCCACCAGTGATCCGACAGGACCTAGCGAGCAGTACTTC; CDR3: CATSDPTGPSEQYF
D: -; V: TRBV12-3/TRBV12-4; size: -; J: TRBJ1-6; DNA: TGTGCCAGCAGTTTAGACAGGGATTCACCCCTCCACTTT; CDR3: CASSLDRDSPLHF
D: TRBD2; V: TRBV3-1/TRBV3-2; size: -; J: TRBJ2-4; DNA: TGTGCCAGCAGCCGGGGACTAGCGGGAGCCAAAAACATTCAGTACTTC; CDR3: CASSRGLAGAKNIQYF
D: -; V: TRBV28; size: -; J: TRBJ1-1; DNA: TGTGCCAGCAGCATCGACCAGGGGAGCACTGAAGCTTTCTTT; CDR3: CASSIDQGSTEAFF
D: -; V: TRBV27; size: -; J: TRBJ2-3; DNA: TGTGCCAGCAGCTCGGAGGATACGCAGTATTTT; CDR3: CASSSEDTQYF
D: TRBD1; V: TRBV24-1; size: -; J: TRBJ2-5; DNA: TGTGCCACCACCACCCAAAGGGGGCGCCGGTTTACCCATGGGACCCAGTACTTC; CDR3: CATTTQRGRRFTHGTQYF
D: TRBD2; V: TRBV7-2; size: few; J: TRBJ2-2; DNA: TGTGCCAGCAGCTTAGGGTCTCGAGCGGGAGAGGCCGGGGAGCTGTTTTTT; CDR3: CASSLGSRAGEAGELFF
D: TRBD2; V: TRBV25-1; size: -; J: TRBJ2-3; DNA: TGTGCCAGCAGTCCCCGCCTCGGGACTAGCTTCAACACAGATACGCAGTATTTT; CDR3: CASSPRLGTSFNTDTQYF
D: TRBD1; V: TRBV11-3; size: -; J: TRBJ2-1; DNA: TGTGCCAGCAGCCCCACCCGGGACAGTTACAATGAGCAGTTCTTC; CDR3: CASSPTRDSYNEQFF
D: TRBD1; V: TRBV2; size: -; J: TRBJ2-1; DNA: TGTGCCAGCAGGTTGACAGGGGATTTCAATGAGCAGTTCTTC; CDR3: CASRLTGDFNEQFF
D: -; V: TRBV28; size: -; J: TRBJ1-3; DNA: TGTGCCAGCAGTTTATCGTGGGACATGAGCTCTGGAAACACCATATATTTT; CDR3: CASSLSWDMSSGNTIYF
D: TRBD1; V: TRBV18; size: -; J: TRBJ1-5; DNA: TGTGCCAGCTCACCACCTGGACAGGGCAATCAGCCCCAGCATTTT; CDR3: CASSPPGQGNQPQHF
D: -; V: TRBV7-2; size: once; J: TRBJ1-1; DNA: TGTGCCAGCAGCTTAAGTATTCGGAGGGAAGCTTTCTTT; CDR3: CASSLSIRREAFF
D: -; V: TRBV27; size: once; J: TRBJ1-3; DNA: TGTGCCAGCAGTTTATCCGGTCCGGGGGAGGGAAACACCATATATTTT; CDR3: CASSLSGPGEGNTIYF
D: -; V: TRBV11-3; size: -; J: TRBJ2-3; DNA: TGTGCCAGCAGCTTTGGAGGCCAGAATACGCAGTATTTT; CDR3: CASSFGGQNTQYF
D: -; V: TRBV11-2; size: many; J: TRBJ1-1; DNA: TGTGCCAGCAGATCCGTCCGGAACACTGAAGCTTTCTTT; CDR3: CASRSVRNTEAFF